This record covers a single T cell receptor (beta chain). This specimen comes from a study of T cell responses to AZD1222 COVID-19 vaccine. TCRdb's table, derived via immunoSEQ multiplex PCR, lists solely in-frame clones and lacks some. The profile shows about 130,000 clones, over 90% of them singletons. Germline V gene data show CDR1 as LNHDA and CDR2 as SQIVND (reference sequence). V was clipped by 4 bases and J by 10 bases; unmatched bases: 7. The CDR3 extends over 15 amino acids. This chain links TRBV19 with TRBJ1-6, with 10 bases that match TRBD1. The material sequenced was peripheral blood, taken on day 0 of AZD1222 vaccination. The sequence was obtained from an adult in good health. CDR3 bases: TGTGCCAGTAGTACTGGGACAGGGGTGGGCTCACCCCTCCACTTT. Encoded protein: CASSTGTGVGSPLHF.